These 4 T cell receptor beta chains originate from one sample sequenced in a study of blood T cell repertoires in COVID-19. Assay used: immunoSEQ multiplex PCR; TCRdb lists only in-frame clones, some missing. The sample has roughly 100,000 clones; roughly 80% are singletons. Sequenced input: peripheral blood. The receptors originated from a woman in her 70s with acute or convalescent COVID-19.

This clone was seen more than once but under ten times. This chain joins TRBV6-6 and TRBJ2-7, with D possibly matching TRBD1 (7 bases). CDR3 size: 14 residues. Germline V lookup: CDR1 MNHNY, CDR2 SVGAGI (reference sequence). V was cut by 1 base and J by 3 bases, with 10 bases left in between. The CDR3 sequence is CASSYWGDSYEQYF. DNA of the CDR3: TGTGCCAGCAGTTACTGGGGGGACAGCTACGAGCAGTACTTC.

J is TRBJ1-4 and V is TRBV6-5, with D tentatively TRBD1 (6 bases). Germline V gene sequence: CDR1 MNHEY, CDR2 SVGAGI. V was cut by 0 bases and J by 4 bases, with 9 bases left in between. The CDR3 contains 15 residues. CDR3 amino acids: CASSYSTGYNEKLFF. DNA for the CDR3: TGTGCCAGCAGTTACTCGACAGGTTATAATGAAAAACTGTTTTTT.

The rearrangement uses TRBV6-5 and TRBJ1-2; 8 nucleotides agree with TRBD1. V trimming: 5 bases; J trimming: 5 bases; junction bases outside the gene matches: 10. This CDR3 is 15 amino acids long. Germline V CDR1 and CDR2: MNHEY, SVGAGI. The CDR3 nucleotides are TGTGCCAGCAGTAAGGACAGGGACTGGGGTTATGGCTACACCTTC. Translating it yields CASSKDRDWGYGYTF.

A few counts support this clone. The gene calls are TRBV28 and TRBJ2-1; 13 bases match TRBD2. The V gene's germline CDR1 is MDHEN and CDR2 SYDVKM. Trimming at V came to 4 bases and at J to 8 bases, leaving 5 bases not matched to a gene. The CDR3 totals 15 residues. CDR3 sequence reads: CASSWGLAGYDEQFF. CDR3 nucleotides: TGTGCCAGCAGTTGGGGACTAGCGGGATATGATGAGCAGTTCTTC.